The present T cell receptor (beta chain) was sequenced within a study of control samples from healthy donors and cancer patients. The CDR3 consists of 11 residues. The germline V gene has CDR1 LNHDA and CDR2 SQIVND (reference sequence). Trimming shortened V by 1 base and J by 8 bases, and 5 bases separated the two germline ends. This clone appeared once. Assay used: immunoSEQ multiplex PCR; TCRdb lists only in-frame clones, some missing. The sample holds about 40,000 clones; around 90% are singletons and the top ten take approximately 3.8%. The specimen sequenced was blood. The chain uses TRBV19 and TRBJ1-2; D remains unclear. The clonotype comes from a woman between 50 and 59 years old in good health. The CDR3 nucleotides read TGTGCCAGTAGTATAGGGCGGGGCTACACCTTC. Its translation: CASSIGRGYTF.